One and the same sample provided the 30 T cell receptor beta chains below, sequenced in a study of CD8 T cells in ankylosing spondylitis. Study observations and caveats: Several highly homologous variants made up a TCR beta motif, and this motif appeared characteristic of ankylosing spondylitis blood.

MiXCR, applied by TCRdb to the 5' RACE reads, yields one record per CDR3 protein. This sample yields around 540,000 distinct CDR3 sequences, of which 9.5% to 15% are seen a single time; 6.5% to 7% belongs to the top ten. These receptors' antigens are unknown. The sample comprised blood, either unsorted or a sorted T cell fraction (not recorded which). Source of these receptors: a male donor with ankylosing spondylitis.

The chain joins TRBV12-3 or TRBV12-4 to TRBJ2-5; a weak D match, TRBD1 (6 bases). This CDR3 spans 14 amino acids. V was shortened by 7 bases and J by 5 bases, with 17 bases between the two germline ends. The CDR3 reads CASILGAPGETQYF. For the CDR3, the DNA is TGTGCCAGCATCCTGGGGGCACCAGGGGAGACCCAGTACTTC.

The CDR3 loop reads CASSVTGVYEQYF. Written as DNA, the CDR3 is TGTGCCAGCAGTGTAACGGGAGTCTACGAGCAGTACTTC. The chain is built from TRBV25-1 and TRBJ2-7; possible D gene TRBD2, 6 bases. CDR3 length equals 13 residues. Trimming removed 4 bases at V and 3 bases at J, with 10 bases between. CDR1 and CDR2 (germline): MGHDK, SYGVNS.

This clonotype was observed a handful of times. CDR3 DNA sequence: TGTGCCATCAGTGAGCCCCCCGGTCTGGGAACTTATGGCTACACCTTC. Translation: CAISEPPGLGTYGYTF. The rearrangement joins TRBV10-3 to TRBJ1-2; D remains ambiguous. This CDR3 is 16 amino acids long. Germline CDR1 ENHRY, CDR2 SYGVKD. V was shortened by 2 bases and J by 5 bases, with 18 bases between the two germline ends.

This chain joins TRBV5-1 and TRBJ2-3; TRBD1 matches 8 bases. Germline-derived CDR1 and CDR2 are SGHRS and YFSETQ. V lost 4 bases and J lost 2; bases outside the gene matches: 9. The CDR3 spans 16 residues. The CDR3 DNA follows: TGCGCCAGCAGCCTGACAGGGGAACCGCTCACAGATACGCAGTATTTT. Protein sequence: CASSLTGEPLTDTQYF.

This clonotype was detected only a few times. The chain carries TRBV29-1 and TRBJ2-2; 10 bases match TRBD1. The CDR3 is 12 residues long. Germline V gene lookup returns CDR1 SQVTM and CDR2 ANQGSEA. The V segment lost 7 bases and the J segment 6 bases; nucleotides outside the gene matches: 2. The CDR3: CSAGQGAGELFF. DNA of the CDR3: TGCAGCGCTGGACAGGGGGCCGGGGAGCTGTTTTTT.

The CDR3: CASSVNQGVDTGELFF. The CDR3 DNA reads as TGTGCCAGCAGTGTAAATCAGGGGGTGGACACCGGGGAGCTGTTTTTT. J is TRBJ2-2 and V is TRBV2, with 7 bases that match TRBD1. The CDR3 spans 16 residues. The J segment lost 3 bases and the V segment lost 4 bases, leaving 8 bases of the junction unmatched. Germline V gene data show CDR1 as SNHLY and CDR2 as FYNNEI.

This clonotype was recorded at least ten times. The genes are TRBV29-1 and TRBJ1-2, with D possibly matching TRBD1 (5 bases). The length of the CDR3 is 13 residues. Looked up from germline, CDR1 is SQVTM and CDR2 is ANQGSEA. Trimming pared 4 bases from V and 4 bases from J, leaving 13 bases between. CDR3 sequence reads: CSVGGTSFYGYTF. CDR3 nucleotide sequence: TGCAGCGTTGGGGGGACCTCGTTCTATGGCTACACCTTC.

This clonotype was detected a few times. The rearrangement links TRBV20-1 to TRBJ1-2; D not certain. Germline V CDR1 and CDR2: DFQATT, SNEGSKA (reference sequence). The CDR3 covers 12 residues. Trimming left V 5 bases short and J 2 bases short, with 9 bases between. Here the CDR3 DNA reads TGCAGTGCTCGACATACCAACTATGGCTACACCTTC. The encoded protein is CSARHTNYGYTF.

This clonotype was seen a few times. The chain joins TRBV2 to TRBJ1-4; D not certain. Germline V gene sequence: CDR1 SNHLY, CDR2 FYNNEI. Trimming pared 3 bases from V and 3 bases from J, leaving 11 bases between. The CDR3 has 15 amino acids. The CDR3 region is CASSDRRSSNEKLFF. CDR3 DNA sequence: TGTGCCAGCAGTGACCGCCGTTCTTCTAATGAAAAACTGTTTTTT.

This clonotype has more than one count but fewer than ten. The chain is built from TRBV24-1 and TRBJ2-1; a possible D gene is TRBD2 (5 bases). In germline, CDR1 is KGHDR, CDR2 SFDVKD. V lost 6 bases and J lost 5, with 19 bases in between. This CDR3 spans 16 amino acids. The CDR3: CATSTRRGNTNNEQFF. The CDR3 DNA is TGTGCCACCAGTACCCGGAGAGGGAACACAAACAATGAGCAGTTCTTC.

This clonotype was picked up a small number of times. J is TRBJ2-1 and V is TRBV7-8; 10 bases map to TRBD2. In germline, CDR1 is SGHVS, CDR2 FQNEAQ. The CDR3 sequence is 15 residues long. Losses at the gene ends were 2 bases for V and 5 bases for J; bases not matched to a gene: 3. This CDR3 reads CASSLFGLADNEQFF. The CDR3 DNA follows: TGTGCCAGCAGCTTATTCGGACTAGCGGACAATGAGCAGTTCTTC.

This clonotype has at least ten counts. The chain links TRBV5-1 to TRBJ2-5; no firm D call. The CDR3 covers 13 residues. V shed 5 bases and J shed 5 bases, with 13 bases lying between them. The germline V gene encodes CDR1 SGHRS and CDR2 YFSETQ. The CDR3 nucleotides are TGCGCCAGCAGATCCGGCGGAGTGGAGACCCAGTACTTC. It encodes CASRSGGVETQYF.

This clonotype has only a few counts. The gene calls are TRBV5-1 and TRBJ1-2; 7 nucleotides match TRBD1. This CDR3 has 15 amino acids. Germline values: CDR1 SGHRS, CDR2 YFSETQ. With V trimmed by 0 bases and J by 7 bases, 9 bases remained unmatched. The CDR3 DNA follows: TGCGCCAGCAGCTTGGGACAGGGATCGTACGGTGGCTACACCTTC. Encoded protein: CASSLGQGSYGGYTF.

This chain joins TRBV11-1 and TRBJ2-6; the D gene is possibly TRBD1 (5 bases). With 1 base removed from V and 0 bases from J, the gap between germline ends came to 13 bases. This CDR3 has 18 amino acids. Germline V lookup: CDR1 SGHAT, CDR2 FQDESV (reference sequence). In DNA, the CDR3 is TGTGCCAGCAGCTTAGGTGACAGATCTCCCTCTGGGGCCAACGTCCTGACTTTC. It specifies CASSLGDRSPSGANVLTF.

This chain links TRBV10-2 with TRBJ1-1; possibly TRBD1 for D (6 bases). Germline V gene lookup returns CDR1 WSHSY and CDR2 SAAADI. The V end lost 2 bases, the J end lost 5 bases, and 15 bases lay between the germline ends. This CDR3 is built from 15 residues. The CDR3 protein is CASSEPGVRVTEAFF. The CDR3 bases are TGCGCCAGCAGTGAGCCAGGGGTAAGGGTAACTGAAGCTTTCTTT.

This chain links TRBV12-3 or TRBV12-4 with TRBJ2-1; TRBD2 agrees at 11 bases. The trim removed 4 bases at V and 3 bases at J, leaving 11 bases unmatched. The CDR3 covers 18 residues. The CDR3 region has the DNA TGTGCCAGCAGTTCCCCCCAGACTAGCGGGAAAGACTACAATGAGCAGTTCTTC. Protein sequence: CASSSPQTSGKDYNEQFF.

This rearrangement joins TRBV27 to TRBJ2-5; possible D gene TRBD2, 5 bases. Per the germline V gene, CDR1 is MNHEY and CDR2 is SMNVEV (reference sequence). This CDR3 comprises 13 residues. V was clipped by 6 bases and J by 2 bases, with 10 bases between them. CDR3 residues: CASRRDPQETQYF. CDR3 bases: TGTGCCAGCAGACGGGATCCACAAGAGACCCAGTACTTC.

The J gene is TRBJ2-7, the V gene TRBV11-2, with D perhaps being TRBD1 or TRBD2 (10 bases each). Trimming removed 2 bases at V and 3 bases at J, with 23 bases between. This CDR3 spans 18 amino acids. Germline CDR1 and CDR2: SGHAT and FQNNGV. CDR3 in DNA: TGTGCCAGCAGCTTACGGGACAGGGGAACTAGCGGGATCTACGAGCAGTACTTC. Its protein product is CASSLRDRGTSGIYEQYF.

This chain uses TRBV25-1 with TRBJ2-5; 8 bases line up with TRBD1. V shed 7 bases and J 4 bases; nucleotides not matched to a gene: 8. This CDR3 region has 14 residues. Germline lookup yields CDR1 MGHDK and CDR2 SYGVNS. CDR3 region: CASTRTGSGETQYF. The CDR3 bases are TGTGCCAGCACCCGGACAGGGAGTGGAGAGACCCAGTACTTC.

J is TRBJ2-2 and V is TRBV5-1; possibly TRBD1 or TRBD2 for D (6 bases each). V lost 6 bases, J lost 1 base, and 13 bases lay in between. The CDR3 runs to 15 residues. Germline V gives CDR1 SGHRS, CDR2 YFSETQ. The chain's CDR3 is CASKLRGENTGELFF. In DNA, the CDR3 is TGCGCCAGCAAGTTGAGGGGGGAGAACACCGGGGAGCTGTTTTTT.

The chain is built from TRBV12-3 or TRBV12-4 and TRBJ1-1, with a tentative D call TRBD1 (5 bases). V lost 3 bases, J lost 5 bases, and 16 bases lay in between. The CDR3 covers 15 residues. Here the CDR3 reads CASSFRRGMGTEAFF. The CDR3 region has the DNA TGTGCCAGCAGTTTTAGACGGGGGATGGGAACTGAAGCTTTCTTT.

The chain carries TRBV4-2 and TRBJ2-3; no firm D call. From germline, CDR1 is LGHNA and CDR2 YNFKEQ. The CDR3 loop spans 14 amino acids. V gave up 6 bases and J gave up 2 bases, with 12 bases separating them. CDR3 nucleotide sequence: TGTGCCAGCAGTAACGAGCCCTCCACAGATACGCAGTATTTT. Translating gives CASSNEPSTDTQYF.

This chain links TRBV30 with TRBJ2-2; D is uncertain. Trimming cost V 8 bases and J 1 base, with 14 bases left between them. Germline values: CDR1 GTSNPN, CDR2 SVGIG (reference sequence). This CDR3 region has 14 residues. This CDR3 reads CARRESRNTGELFF. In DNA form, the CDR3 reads TGTGCCCGCAGAGAATCACGGAACACCGGGGAGCTGTTTTTT.

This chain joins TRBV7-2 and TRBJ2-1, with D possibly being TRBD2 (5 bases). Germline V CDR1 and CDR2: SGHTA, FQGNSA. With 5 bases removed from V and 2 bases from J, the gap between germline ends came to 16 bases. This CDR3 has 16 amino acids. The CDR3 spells CASSPEGRRAYNEQFF. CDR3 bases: TGTGCCAGCAGCCCCGAAGGTAGGCGGGCCTACAATGAGCAGTTCTTC.

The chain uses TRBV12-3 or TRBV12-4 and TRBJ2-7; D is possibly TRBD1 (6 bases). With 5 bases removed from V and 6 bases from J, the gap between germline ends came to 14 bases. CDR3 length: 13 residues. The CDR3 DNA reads TGTGCCAGCAGTAGGGACCTGGGGGCCGAGCAGTACGTC. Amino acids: CASSRDLGAEQYV.

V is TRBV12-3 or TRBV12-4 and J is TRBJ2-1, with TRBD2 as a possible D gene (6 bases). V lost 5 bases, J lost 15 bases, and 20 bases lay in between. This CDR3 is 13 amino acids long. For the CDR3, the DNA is TGTGCCAGCAGTCCGGGACTGTTGGTTGATGTGTTCTTC. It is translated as CASSPGLLVDVFF.

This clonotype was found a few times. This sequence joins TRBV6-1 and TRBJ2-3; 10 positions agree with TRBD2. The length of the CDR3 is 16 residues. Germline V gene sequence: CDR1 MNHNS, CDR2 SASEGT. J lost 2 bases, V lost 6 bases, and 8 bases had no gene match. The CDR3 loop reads CASSHDGLAVTDTQYF. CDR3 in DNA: TGTGCCAGCAGCCATGATGGACTAGCGGTCACAGATACGCAGTATTTT.

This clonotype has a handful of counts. The CDR3 is CASSQDKPGVADTQYF. The CDR3 nucleotides are TGTGCCAGCAGCCAAGATAAGCCGGGAGTTGCAGATACGCAGTATTTT. The chain employs TRBV4-2 and TRBJ2-3; the D gene is possibly TRBD2 (6 bases). The germline V and J ends were trimmed by 0 bases and 4 bases, with 14 bases remaining between them. Germline assignment: CDR1 LGHNA and CDR2 YNFKEQ. The CDR3 is made up of 16 amino acids.

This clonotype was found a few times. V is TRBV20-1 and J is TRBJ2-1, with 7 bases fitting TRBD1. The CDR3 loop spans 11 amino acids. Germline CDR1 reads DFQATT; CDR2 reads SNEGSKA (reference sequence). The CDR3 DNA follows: TGCGCCGCAGGGGGTTACAATGAGCAGTTCTTC. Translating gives CAAGGYNEQFF.

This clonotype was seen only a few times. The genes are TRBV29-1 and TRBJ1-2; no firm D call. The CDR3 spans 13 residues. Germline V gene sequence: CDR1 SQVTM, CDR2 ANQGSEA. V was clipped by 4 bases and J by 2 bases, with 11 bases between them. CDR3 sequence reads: CSVGSGGNYGYTF. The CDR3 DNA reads TGCAGCGTTGGTTCGGGCGGGAACTATGGCTACACCTTC.